The 7 T cell receptor beta chains reported below all come from one sample, sequenced in a study of blood T cell repertoires in COVID-19 (dated by TCRdb to about 2020). Libraries were prepared through the immunoSEQ multiplex PCR assay. In TCRdb, the immuneACCESS table is reduced to in-frame sequences with V and J assigned. These tables do not hold every clone; where another copy was compared, an unresolved V gene accounts for under half, and the others remain unexplained. Within this sample are hundreds of thousands of clones, with 88% of them counted one time only. The top ten hold around 6.6% of the sample. Material for sequencing was peripheral blood. The receptor source for this set is a woman younger than 45 with COVID-19, enrolled during active disease.

This rearrangement joins TRBV5-1 to TRBJ1-4, with unresolved D. V shed 7 bases and J shed 0 bases, with 10 bases lying between them. The CDR3 totals 14 residues. Germline loops: CDR1 SGHRS, CDR2 YFSETQ. For the CDR3, the DNA is TGCGCCAGCTCCCGGACTGCAACTAATGAAAAACTGTTTTTT. This gives the protein CASSRTATNEKLFF.

CDR3 DNA: TGTGCCAGCAGCTCCCGACTAGCGGGGAGCACAGATACGCAGTATTTT. Encoded protein: CASSSRLAGSTDTQYF. V is TRBV13 and J is TRBJ2-3; 11 nucleotides line up with TRBD2. The CDR3 runs to 16 residues. Germline V lookup: CDR1 PRHDT, CDR2 FYEKMQ (reference sequence). The junction had 3 bases not matched to a gene; V was cut back by 4 bases and J by 0 bases.

The chain is built from TRBV27 and TRBJ1-2, with 7 bases fitting TRBD1. V lost 6 bases, J lost 4 bases, and 14 bases stayed unmatched. The CDR3 is made up of 16 amino acids. The germline V gene encodes CDR1 MNHEY and CDR2 SMNVEV (reference sequence). CDR3 region: CASSRRQGRKGYGYTF. CDR3 DNA sequence: TGTGCCAGCAGCCGGAGACAGGGACGGAAGGGCTATGGCTACACCTTC.

The gene calls are TRBV19 and TRBJ1-1; D possibly corresponds to TRBD1 (5 bases). The germline V gene encodes CDR1 LNHDA and CDR2 SQIVND (reference sequence). The CDR3 totals 15 residues. V was trimmed by 4 bases and J by 6 bases, leaving 18 bases between them. The CDR3 bases are TGTGCCAGTAGTACTCAGGGTCACTTGAGCGCTGAAGCTTTCTTT. It translates to CASSTQGHLSAEAFF.

This chain uses TRBV7-2 with TRBJ2-1, with TRBD2 as a possible D gene (5 bases). There are 13 residues in the CDR3. V lost 6 bases, J lost 4 bases, and 10 bases lay in between. Germline CDR1 reads SGHTA; CDR2 reads FQGNSA. The CDR3 DNA reads as TGTGCCAGCAGTTCCACTAGTTACAATGAGCAGTTCTTC. This codes for CASSSTSYNEQFF.

The V gene is TRBV24-1, the J gene TRBJ2-2; 10 nucleotides agree with TRBD2. Looked up from germline, CDR1 is KGHDR and CDR2 is SFDVKD. With V trimmed by 9 bases and J by 1 base, 10 bases remained unmatched. The CDR3 covers 17 residues. CDR3 sequence: CATRRRLAGVNTGELFF. The CDR3 DNA sequence: TGTGCCACCCGTCGTAGGCTAGCGGGGGTGAACACCGGGGAGCTGTTTTTT.

This chain joins TRBV25-1 and TRBJ1-4, with D possibly matching TRBD1 (6 bases). This CDR3 has 15 residues. Germline V gives CDR1 MGHDK, CDR2 SYGVNS. V gave up 6 bases and J gave up 13 bases, with 24 bases separating them. The chain's CDR3 is CASRQPDSNETGLFF. CDR3 coding DNA: TGTGCCAGCAGGCAGCCGGACAGTAATGAAACGGGACTGTTTTTT. Together with reference TRBV25-1 and TRBJ1-4, the CDR3 gives the full variable domain: EADIYQTPRYLVIGTGKKITLECSQTMGHDKMYWYQQDPGMELHLIHYSYGVNSTEKGDLSSESTVSRIRTEHFPLTLESARPSHTSQYLCASRQPDSNETGLFFGSGTQLSVL.